What follows are 9 T cell receptor beta chains derived from one specimen sequenced in a study of radiotherapy plus CTLA-4 blockade in lung cancer. The protocol was immunoSEQ multiplex PCR, while the TCRdb copy is restricted to in-frame clones and leaves out a portion. The data show around 90,000 clones, over 80% seen once. The specimen comprised peripheral blood, sampled from a patient treated with radiotherapy plus ipilimumab. All receptors come from a human donor with non-small cell lung cancer that progressed on radiotherapy plus ipilimumab.

The chain uses TRBV2 and TRBJ2-1, with TRBD2 identical over 8 bases. With V trimmed by 3 bases and J by 9 bases, 4 bases remained unmatched. From germline, CDR1 is SNHLY and CDR2 FYNNEI. The CDR3 totals 13 residues. CDR3 sequence (DNA): TGTGCCAGCAGTGAGACTAGCGTGGGTGAGCAGTTCTTC. Its protein product is CASSETSVGEQFF.

The chain uses TRBV28 and TRBJ2-7, with 9 bases identical to TRBD1. J was trimmed by 0 bases and V by 8 bases; bases with no gene match: 8. This CDR3 is 15 amino acids long. Germline CDR1 MDHEN, CDR2 SYDVKM. The CDR3 sequence is CASEGRQGGSYEQYF. The CDR3, as DNA: TGTGCCAGCGAAGGGCGACAGGGGGGCTCCTACGAGCAGTACTTC. The full variable domain, completed using reference TRBV28 and TRBJ2-7, is DVKVTQSSRYLVKRTGEKVFLECVQDMDHENMFWYRQDPGLGLRLIYFSYDVKMKEKGDIPEGYSVSREKKERFSLILESASTNQTSMYLCASEGRQGGSYEQYFGPGTRLTVT.

CDR3 coding DNA: TGTGCCAGCAGCTTAGGGTATCGCCAGGGGGCCAATGAGCAGTTCTTC. Protein: CASSLGYRQGANEQFF. The V call is TRBV7-9, the J call TRBJ2-1, with 8 nucleotides matching TRBD1. The V and J ends lost 1 base and 6 bases, in that order; junction bases with no gene match: 8. The CDR3 sequence is 16 residues long. CDR1 is SEHNR and CDR2 is FQNEAQ in the germline V gene (reference sequence). The full variable domain, completed using reference TRBV7-9 and TRBJ2-1, is DTGVSQNPRHKITKRGQNVTFRCDPISEHNRLYWYRQTLGQGPEFLTYFQNEAQLEKSRLLSDRFSAERPKGSFSTLEIQRTEQGDSAMYLCASSLGYRQGANEQFFGPGTRLTVL.

The chain joins TRBV7-2 to TRBJ1-2, with 7 positions matching TRBD1. V lost 0 bases, J lost 4 bases, and 5 bases stayed unmatched. Germline assignment: CDR1 SGHTA and CDR2 FQGNSA. The CDR3 is 15 amino acids. CDR3: CASSLASGTAYGYTF. The CDR3 coding sequence is TGTGCCAGCAGCTTAGCATCCGGGACAGCCTATGGCTACACCTTC.

The chain combines TRBV6-1 with TRBJ2-2; D gene unclear. Looked up from germline, CDR1 is MNHNS and CDR2 is SASEGT. The CDR3 is 14 residues long. Trimming left V 6 bases short and J 0 bases short, with 8 bases between. In DNA form, the CDR3 reads TGTGCCAGCAGGACAATGCCGAACACCGGGGAGCTGTTTTTT. This translates into CASRTMPNTGELFF.

V gene TRBV2 combines with J gene TRBJ1-2; D gene unclear. CDR3 size: 13 residues. Trimming removed 2 bases from V and 5 bases from J, with 9 bases in between. The germline CDR1 and CDR2 sequences are SNHLY and FYNNEI. Here the CDR3 reads CASSEPARYGYTF. For the CDR3, the DNA is TGTGCCAGCAGTGAACCGGCCCGGTATGGCTACACCTTC.

The rearrangement uses TRBV28 and TRBJ1-1; D is unresolved. This CDR3 comprises 13 residues. The ends were cut back, 5 bases at V and 0 bases at J, with 7 bases in the middle. The V gene's germline CDR1 is MDHEN and CDR2 SYDVKM. The CDR3 region is CASSRTMNTEAFF. In nucleotides, the CDR3 is TGTGCCAGCAGTCGGACGATGAACACTGAAGCTTTCTTT. The full variable domain, its missing parts supplied by reference TRBV28 and TRBJ1-1, is DVKVTQSSRYLVKRTGEKVFLECVQDMDHENMFWYRQDPGLGLRLIYFSYDVKMKEKGDIPEGYSVSREKKERFSLILESASTNQTSMYLCASSRTMNTEAFFGQGTRLTVV.

The V call is TRBV29-1, the J call TRBJ1-4; 7 bases are shared with TRBD1. The germline V gene has CDR1 SQVTM and CDR2 ANQGSEA. The CDR3 totals 11 residues. The CDR3 nucleotides read TGCAGGGCCGGGACAGCCGAAAAACTGTTTTTT. Its translation is CRAGTAEKLFF.

CDR3 sequence: CASSVWPQTGLADKDEQFF. CDR3 coding DNA: TGTGCCAGCAGCGTATGGCCTCAGACGGGACTAGCCGACAAGGATGAGCAGTTCTTC. This chain connects TRBV9 to TRBJ2-1; 9 nucleotides align to TRBD2. This CDR3 contains 19 residues. Germline values: CDR1 SGDLS, CDR2 YYNGEE. The V gene end was trimmed by 1 base and the J gene end by 8 bases; junction bases not matched to a gene: 19. The full variable domain, its missing parts supplied by reference TRBV9 and TRBJ2-1, is DSGVTQTPKHLITATGQRVTLRCSPRSGDLSVYWYQQSLDQGLQFLIQYYNGEERAKGNILERFSAQQFPDLHSELNLSSLELGDSALYFCASSVWPQTGLADKDEQFFGPGTRLTVL.